A single sample gave rise to the 2 T cell receptor beta chains below, sequenced in a study of control samples from healthy donors and cancer patients. Here immunoSEQ multiplex PCR was the method, and the copy in TCRdb shows in-frame clones only, minus some. The table records about 130,000 clones, over 85% of them present only once. Source material: PBMCs. The receptors come from a man between 45 and 60 years old with head and neck cancer.

The chain employs TRBV7-2 and TRBJ1-5; D gene ambiguous. The CDR3 runs to 13 residues. Trimming removed 4 bases from V and 6 bases from J, with 10 bases in between. CDR1 and CDR2 from the germline V gene are SGHTA and FQGNSA. CDR3 nucleotide sequence: TGTGCCAGCAGCTACGACCGGGGTCAGCCCCAGCATTTT. Its protein is CASSYDRGQPQHF.

V and J are TRBV6-1 and TRBJ2-5; D gene uncertain. The CDR3 has 14 residues. V shed 2 bases and J shed 6 bases, with 13 bases lying between them. The germline CDR1 and CDR2 sequences are MNHNS and SASEGT. CDR3 residues: CASSENGILQTQYF. CDR3 in DNA: TGTGCCAGCAGTGAAAATGGGATCCTGCAGACCCAGTACTTC.